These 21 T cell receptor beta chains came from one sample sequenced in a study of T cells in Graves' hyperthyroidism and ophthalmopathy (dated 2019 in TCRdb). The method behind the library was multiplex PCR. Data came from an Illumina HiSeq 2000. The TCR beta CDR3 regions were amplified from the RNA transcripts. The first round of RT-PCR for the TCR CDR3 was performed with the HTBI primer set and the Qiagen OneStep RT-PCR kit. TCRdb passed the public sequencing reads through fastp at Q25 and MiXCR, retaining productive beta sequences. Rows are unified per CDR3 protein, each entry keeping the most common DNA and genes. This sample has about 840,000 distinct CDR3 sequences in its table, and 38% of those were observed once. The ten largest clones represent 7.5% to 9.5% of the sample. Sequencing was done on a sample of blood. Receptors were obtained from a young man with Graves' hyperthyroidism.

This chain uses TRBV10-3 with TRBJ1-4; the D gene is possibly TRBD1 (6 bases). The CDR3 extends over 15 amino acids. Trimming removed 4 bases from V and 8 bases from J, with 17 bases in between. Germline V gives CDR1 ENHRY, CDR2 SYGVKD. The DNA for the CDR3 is TGTGCCATCAGTGTAAGCATACAGGGAGGAGAAAAACTGTTTTTT. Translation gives CAISVSIQGGEKLFF.

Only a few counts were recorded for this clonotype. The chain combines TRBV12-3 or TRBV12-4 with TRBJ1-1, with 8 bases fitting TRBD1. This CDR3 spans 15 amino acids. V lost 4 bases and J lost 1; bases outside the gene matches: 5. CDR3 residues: CASSSWDRRNTEAFF. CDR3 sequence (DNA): TGTGCCAGCAGTTCCTGGGACAGGAGGAACACTGAAGCTTTCTTT.

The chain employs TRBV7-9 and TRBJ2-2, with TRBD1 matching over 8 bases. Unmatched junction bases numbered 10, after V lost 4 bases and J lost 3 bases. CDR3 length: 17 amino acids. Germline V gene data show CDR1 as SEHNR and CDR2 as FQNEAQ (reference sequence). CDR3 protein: CASSSWTGSSDTGELFF. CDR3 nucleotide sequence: TGTGCCAGCAGCTCCTGGACAGGGAGTTCCGACACCGGGGAGCTGTTTTTT.

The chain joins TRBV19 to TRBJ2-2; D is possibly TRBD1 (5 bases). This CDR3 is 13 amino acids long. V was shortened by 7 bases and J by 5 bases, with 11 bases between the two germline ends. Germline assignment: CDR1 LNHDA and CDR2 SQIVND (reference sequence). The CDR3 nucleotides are TGTGCCAGTAAGGTAGCAGGGACCGGGGAGCTGTTTTTT. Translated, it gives CASKVAGTGELFF.

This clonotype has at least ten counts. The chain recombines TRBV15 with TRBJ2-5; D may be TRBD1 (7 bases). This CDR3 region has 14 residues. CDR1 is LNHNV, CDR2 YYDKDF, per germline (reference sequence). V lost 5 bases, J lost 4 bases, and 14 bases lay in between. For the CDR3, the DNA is TGTGCCACCAGCGTCCCAGGGGGAGGAGAGACCCAGTACTTC. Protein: CATSVPGGGETQYF.

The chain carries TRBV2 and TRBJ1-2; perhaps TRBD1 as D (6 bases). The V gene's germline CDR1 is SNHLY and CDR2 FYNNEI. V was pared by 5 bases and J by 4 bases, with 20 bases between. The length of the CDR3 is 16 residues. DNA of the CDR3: TGTGCCAGCAGTTGCACCCGACAGGATAACAGCTATGGCTACACCTTC. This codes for CASSCTRQDNSYGYTF.

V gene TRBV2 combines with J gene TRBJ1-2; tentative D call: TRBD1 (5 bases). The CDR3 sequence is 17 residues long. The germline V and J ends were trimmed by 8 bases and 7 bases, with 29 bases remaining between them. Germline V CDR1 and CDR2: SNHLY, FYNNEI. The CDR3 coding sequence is TGTGCCAGCGGGGGACTAGCGGACAACACCGGGGAGACTGGCTACACCTTC. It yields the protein CASGGLADNTGETGYTF. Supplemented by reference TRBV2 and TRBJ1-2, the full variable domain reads EPEVTQTPSHQVTQMGQEVILRCVPISNHLYFYWYRQILGQKVEFLVSFYNNEISEKSEIFDDQFSVERPDGSNFTLKIRSTKLEDSAMYFCASGGLADNTGETGYTFGSGTRLTVV.

CDR3 region: CSASRSFGGSGGHQPQHF. The DNA for the CDR3 is TGCAGTGCTAGCCGCAGTTTCGGGGGGAGCGGGGGCCACCAGCCCCAGCATTTT. The chain combines TRBV20-1 with TRBJ1-5; a weak D match, TRBD1 (6 bases). Trimming shortened V by 3 bases and J by 7 bases, and 28 bases separated the two germline ends. The CDR3 covers 18 residues. Germline values: CDR1 DFQATT, CDR2 SNEGSKA (reference sequence).

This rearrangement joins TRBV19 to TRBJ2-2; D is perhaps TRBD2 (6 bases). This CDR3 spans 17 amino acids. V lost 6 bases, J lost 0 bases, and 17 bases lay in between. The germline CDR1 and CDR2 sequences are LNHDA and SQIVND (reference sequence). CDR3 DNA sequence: TGTGCCAGTAGCGCTCCCCTAGCGACAGCGAACACCGGGGAGCTGTTTTTT. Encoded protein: CASSAPLATANTGELFF.

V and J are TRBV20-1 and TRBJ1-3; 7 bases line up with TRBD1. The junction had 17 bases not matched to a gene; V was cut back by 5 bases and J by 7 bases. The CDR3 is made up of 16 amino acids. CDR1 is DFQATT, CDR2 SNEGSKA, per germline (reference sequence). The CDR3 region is CSAVRTGRSLDNTIYF. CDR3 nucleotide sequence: TGCAGTGCTGTAAGGACAGGAAGGAGTCTGGACAACACCATATATTTT.

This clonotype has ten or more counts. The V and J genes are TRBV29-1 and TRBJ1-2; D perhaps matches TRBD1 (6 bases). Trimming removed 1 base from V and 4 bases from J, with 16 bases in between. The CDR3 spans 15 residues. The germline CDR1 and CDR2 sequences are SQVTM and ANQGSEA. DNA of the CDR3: TGCAGCGTTGAAGTGGGTGCCGGACAGTCCTATGGCTACACCTTC. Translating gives CSVEVGAGQSYGYTF.

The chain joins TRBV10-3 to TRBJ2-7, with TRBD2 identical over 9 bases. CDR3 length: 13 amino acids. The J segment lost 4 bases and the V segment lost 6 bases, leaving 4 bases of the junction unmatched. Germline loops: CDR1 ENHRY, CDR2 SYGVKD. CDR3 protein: CAISRLADYEQYF. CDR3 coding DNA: TGTGCCATCAGCCGACTAGCGGATTACGAGCAGTACTTC.

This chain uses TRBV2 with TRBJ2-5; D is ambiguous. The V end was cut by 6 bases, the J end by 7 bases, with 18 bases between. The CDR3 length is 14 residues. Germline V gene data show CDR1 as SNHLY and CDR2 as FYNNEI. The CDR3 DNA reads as TGTGCCAGCAGCTCCCTGCCCCAGGATGGGACCCAGTACTTC. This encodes CASSSLPQDGTQYF.

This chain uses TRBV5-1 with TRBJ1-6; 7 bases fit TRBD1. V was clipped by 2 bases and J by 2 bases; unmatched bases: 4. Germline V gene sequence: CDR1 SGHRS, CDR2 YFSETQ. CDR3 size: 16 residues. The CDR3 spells CASSLLDRAYNSPLHF. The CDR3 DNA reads TGCGCCAGCAGCTTACTAGACAGGGCCTATAATTCACCCCTCCACTTT.

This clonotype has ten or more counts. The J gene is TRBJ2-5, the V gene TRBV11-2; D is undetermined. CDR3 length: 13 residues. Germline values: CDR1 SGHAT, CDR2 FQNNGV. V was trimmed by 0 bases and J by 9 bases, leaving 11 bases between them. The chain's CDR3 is CASSLDLIGAQYF. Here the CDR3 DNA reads TGTGCCAGCAGCTTAGACCTTATCGGAGCCCAGTACTTC.

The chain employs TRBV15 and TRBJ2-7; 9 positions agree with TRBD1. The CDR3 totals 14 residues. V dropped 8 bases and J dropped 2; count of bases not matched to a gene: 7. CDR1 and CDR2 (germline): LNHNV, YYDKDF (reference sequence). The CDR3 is CATGRDRDAYEQYF. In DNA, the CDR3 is TGTGCCACCGGCCGGGACAGGGACGCCTACGAGCAGTACTTC.

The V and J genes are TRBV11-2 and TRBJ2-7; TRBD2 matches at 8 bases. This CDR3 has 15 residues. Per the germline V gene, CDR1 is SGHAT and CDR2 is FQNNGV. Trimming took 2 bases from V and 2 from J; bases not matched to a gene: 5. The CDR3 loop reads CASSLNGGGTYEQYF. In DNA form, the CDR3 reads TGTGCCAGCAGCTTAAACGGGGGGGGAACCTACGAGCAGTACTTC. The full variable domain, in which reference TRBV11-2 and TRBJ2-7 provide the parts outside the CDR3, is EAGVAQSPRYKIIEKRQSVAFWCNPISGHATLYWYQQILGQGPKLLIQFQNNGVVDDSQLPKDRFSAERLKGVDSTLKIQPAKLEDSAVYLCASSLNGGGTYEQYFGPGTRLTVT.

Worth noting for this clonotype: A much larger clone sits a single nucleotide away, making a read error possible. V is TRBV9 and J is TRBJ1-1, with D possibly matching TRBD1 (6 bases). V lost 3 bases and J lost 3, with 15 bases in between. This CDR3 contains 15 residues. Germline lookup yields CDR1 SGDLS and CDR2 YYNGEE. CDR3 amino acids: CASSAEGVLDTEAFF. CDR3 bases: TGTGCCAGCAGCGCCGAGGGGGTGTTGGACACTGAAGCTTTCTTT.

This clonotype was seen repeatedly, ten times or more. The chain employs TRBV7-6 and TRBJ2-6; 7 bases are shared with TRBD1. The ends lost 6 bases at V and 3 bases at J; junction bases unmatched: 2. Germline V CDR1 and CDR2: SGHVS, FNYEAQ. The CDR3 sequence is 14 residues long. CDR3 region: CASRPGGGANVLTF. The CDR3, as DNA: TGTGCCAGCAGGCCAGGGGGTGGGGCCAACGTCCTGACTTTC. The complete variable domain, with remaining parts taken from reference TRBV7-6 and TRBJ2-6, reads GAGVSQSPRYKVTKRGQDVALRCDPISGHVSLYWYRQALGQGPEFLTYFNYEAQQDKSGLPNDRFSAERPEGSISTLTIQRTEQRDSAMYRCASRPGGGANVLTFGAGSRLTVL.

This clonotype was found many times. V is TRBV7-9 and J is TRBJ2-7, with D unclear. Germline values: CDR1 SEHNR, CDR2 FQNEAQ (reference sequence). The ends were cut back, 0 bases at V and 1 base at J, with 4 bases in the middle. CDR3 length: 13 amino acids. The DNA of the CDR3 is TGTGCCAGCAGCTTAGCGGTTTCCTACGAGCAGTACTTC. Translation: CASSLAVSYEQYF.

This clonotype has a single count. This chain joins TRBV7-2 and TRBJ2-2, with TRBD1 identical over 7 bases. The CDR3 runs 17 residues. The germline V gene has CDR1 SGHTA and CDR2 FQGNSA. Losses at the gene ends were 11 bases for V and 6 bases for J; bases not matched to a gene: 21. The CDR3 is CAWSDSLGQSWAGELFF. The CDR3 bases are TGTGCCTGGAGTGACAGCCTGGGACAGTCCTGGGCCGGGGAGCTGTTTTTT.